This passage covers 9 T cell receptor beta chains from one sample sequenced in a study of metastatic and nonmetastatic thyroid tumors. TCRdb re-called clones from the PCR reads using MiXCR. The data hold tens of thousands of clones, with 15% to 20% observed a single time. Each patient went into thyroid surgery without having received any treatment. The specimen sequenced was blood. The receptors derive from a female donor with papillary thyroid cancer or a benign thyroid nodule (not recorded which). Some clones in this sample may be carry-over from other donors' samples.

On this clone itself: This sequence may be a read error, since a much larger clone differs from it by one base. Other DNA sequences in this specimen translate into the identical CDR3. The chain employs TRBV18 and TRBJ2-2; 8 bases fit TRBD1. This CDR3 has 15 amino acids. Germline V gene lookup returns CDR1 KGHSH and CDR2 LQKENI. Here the CDR3 reads CASSPGQGDTGELFF. DNA for the CDR3: TGTGCCAGCTCACCCGGACAGGGCGACACCGGGGAGCTTTTTTTT.

For the CDR3, the DNA is TGTGCCAGCAGCCAAGGGGGACAGGGGGTGCAGTACTTC. Translating it yields CASSQGGQGVQYF. V is TRBV27 and J is TRBJ2-7; 11 bases line up with TRBD1. The germline gives CDR1 MNHEY, CDR2 SMNVEV (reference sequence). This CDR3 is built from 13 residues. V lost 6 bases and J lost 9; bases outside the gene matches: 7.

The chain's CDR3 is CASSRLAGGGVQFF. In nucleotides, the CDR3 is TGTGCCAGTAGTAGACTAGCGGGAGGTGGTGTGCAGTTCTTC. V and J are TRBV19 and TRBJ2-1, with 13 bases lining up with TRBD2. With 4 bases clipped from V and 12 bases from J, the junction kept 6 bases outside the gene matches. Per the germline V gene, CDR1 is LNHDA and CDR2 is SQIVND (reference sequence). CDR3 length: 14 amino acids.

This clone was counted at least ten times. At the DNA level, this CDR3 is encoded by other sequences in the same sample as well. The chain is built from TRBV6-4 and TRBJ2-7, with 13 bases fitting TRBD2. Trimming at V came to 3 bases and at J to 6 bases, leaving 14 bases not matched to a gene. This CDR3 is built from 18 residues. Per the germline V gene, CDR1 is MRHNA and CDR2 is SNTAGT. CDR3 DNA sequence: TGTGCCAGCAGTGAACTAGCGGGGGGGCAAAGATACGAGTCCGAGCAGTACTTC. Its translation: CASSELAGGQRYESEQYF.

This clone was detected ten times or more. The chain carries TRBV15 and TRBJ2-1, with D tentatively TRBD1 (6 bases). Trimming took off 0 bases at V and 4 bases at J, with 13 bases between the two ends. CDR3 length: 16 amino acids. Per the germline V gene, CDR1 is LNHNV and CDR2 is YYDKDF (reference sequence). CDR3 in amino acids: CATSRDQGGSYNEQFF. CDR3 sequence (DNA): TGTGCCACCAGCAGAGATCAAGGGGGATCTTACAATGAGCAGTTCTTC.

This clone was seen many times. CDR3 DNA sequence: TGTGCCAGCAGCCAGGACAGTAATTCACCCCTCCACTTT. Its protein is CASSQDSNSPLHF. The chain couples TRBV6-1 to TRBJ1-6; a possible D gene is TRBD1 (6 bases). The CDR3 extends over 13 amino acids. CDR1 and CDR2 (germline): MNHNS, SASEGT. Trimming removed 6 bases from V and 6 bases from J, with 9 bases in between.

This clone was detected many times. One base away lies a much larger clone, so this may be a sequencing read error. The rearrangement links TRBV7-6 to TRBJ2-7; perhaps TRBD2 as D (5 bases). The CDR3 loop spans 13 amino acids. Germline V lookup: CDR1 SGHVS, CDR2 FNYEAQ. The CDR3 bases are TGTGCCAGCAGCTTAGGAGGAAATGGGGAGCAGTGCTTC. This codes for CASSLGGNGEQCF.

By share, this clone ranks as medium-sized. V is TRBV12-3 or TRBV12-4 and J is TRBJ2-2; 8 bases agree with TRBD2. V lost 3 bases, J lost 6 bases, and 9 bases stayed unmatched. This CDR3 is 16 amino acids long. CDR3 nucleotide sequence: TGTGCCAGCAGTTTTCAACCGGGACTAGGAGCCGGGGAGCTGTTTTTT. Translated, it gives CASSFQPGLGAGELFF.

In this sample, this clone turned up many times. A much bigger clone sits one base away, suggesting this may be a read error. The same CDR3 is also encoded by other DNA sequences in this sample. The chain combines TRBV20-1 with TRBJ2-2; 12 bases agree with TRBD1. Germline CDR1 DFQATT, CDR2 SNEGSKA (reference sequence). There are 14 residues in the CDR3. The CDR3 coding sequence is TGCAGTGCTCGGGACAGGGGGCGAACCGGGGAGCTGTTCTTT. Residues: CSARDRGRTGELFF.